This T cell receptor (beta chain) was sequenced for a study of cytomegalovirus exposure and HLA in healthy donors. Study outcomes and limitations: There were some public TCRs occurring in many donors, but most TCR sequences were rare.

Looked up from germline, CDR1 is SGHTA and CDR2 is FQGNSA. J was trimmed by 0 bases and V by 1 base; bases with no gene match: 7. This CDR3 comprises 18 residues. The study ran its PCR with 60 Vbeta and 13 Jbeta primers. Produced via immunoSEQ multiplex PCR; TCRdb's table is partial and in-frame only. The sample contains 150,000 to 200,000 clones, about 80% of which appear only once. Concerning this clone itself: The antigen remains unidentified.

Sequenced input: PBMCs. This clonotype was sampled from a girl aged 10 to 17 in good health and CMV-seropositive. The chain carries TRBV7-2 and TRBJ1-5; TRBD1 matches 9 bases. The CDR3 sequence: CASSLVGQGPYSNQPQHF. Written as DNA, the CDR3 is TGTGCCAGCAGCTTAGTGGGACAGGGCCCTTATAGCAATCAGCCCCAGCATTTT.